This TCR beta chain was documented in a study of shared clonotypes between healthy human individuals. General study findings and limits: Incompleteness in sorted-subset sequencing, despite large depth, was shown by rarefaction.

Some clones are missing from TCRdb's copy, which holds only in-frame ones; the method was immunoSEQ multiplex PCR. Of 1,500,000 or so clones in the sample, around 97% were seen once. Turning to this clone: As yet, its antigen is unknown.

There were no recent acute infections or vaccinations among the donors, who were healthy HIV-negative adults. The donors, all of them Caucasian adults, lived in Nashville, Tennessee. Splitting the CD4+ cells yielded a CD45RA+ naive subset and a CD45RA-negative memory subset. J was trimmed by 3 bases and V by 4 bases; bases with no gene match: 14. The CDR3 spans 18 residues. Per the germline V gene, CDR1 is KGHSH and CDR2 is LQKENI. The chain links TRBV18 to TRBJ2-7; 11 bases are shared with TRBD2. Sample: naive CD4+ T cells sorted from blood. Indicated subset: CD45RA+ positively selected. This clonotype was obtained from a man in his thirties or forties in good health. CDR3 protein: CASSRTATSGSSRYEQYF. In DNA form, the CDR3 reads TGTGCCAGCTCACGTACCGCCACTAGCGGGAGCTCGCGCTACGAGCAGTACTTC.